This T cell receptor (beta chain) derives from a study of technical replicates of blood from a handful of donors. This CDR3 region has 14 residues. Germline V lookup: CDR1 SNHLY, CDR2 FYNNEI. The junction had 10 bases not matched to a gene; V was cut back by 8 bases and J by 5 bases. Libraries were prepared by immunoSEQ multiplex PCR; TCRdb keeps only in-frame clonotypes and omits some of them. The sample has tens of thousands of clones, approximately 94% seen once; the top ten hold about 0.37%. What was sequenced was T cells isolated from PBMCs. The chain is built from TRBV2 and TRBJ2-5; 8 bases align to TRBD2. This receptor was taken from a human donor in good health. The DNA of the CDR3 is TGTGCCAGCGGGATACTAACGGGGGGGGAGACCCAGTACTTC. This encodes CASGILTGGETQYF.